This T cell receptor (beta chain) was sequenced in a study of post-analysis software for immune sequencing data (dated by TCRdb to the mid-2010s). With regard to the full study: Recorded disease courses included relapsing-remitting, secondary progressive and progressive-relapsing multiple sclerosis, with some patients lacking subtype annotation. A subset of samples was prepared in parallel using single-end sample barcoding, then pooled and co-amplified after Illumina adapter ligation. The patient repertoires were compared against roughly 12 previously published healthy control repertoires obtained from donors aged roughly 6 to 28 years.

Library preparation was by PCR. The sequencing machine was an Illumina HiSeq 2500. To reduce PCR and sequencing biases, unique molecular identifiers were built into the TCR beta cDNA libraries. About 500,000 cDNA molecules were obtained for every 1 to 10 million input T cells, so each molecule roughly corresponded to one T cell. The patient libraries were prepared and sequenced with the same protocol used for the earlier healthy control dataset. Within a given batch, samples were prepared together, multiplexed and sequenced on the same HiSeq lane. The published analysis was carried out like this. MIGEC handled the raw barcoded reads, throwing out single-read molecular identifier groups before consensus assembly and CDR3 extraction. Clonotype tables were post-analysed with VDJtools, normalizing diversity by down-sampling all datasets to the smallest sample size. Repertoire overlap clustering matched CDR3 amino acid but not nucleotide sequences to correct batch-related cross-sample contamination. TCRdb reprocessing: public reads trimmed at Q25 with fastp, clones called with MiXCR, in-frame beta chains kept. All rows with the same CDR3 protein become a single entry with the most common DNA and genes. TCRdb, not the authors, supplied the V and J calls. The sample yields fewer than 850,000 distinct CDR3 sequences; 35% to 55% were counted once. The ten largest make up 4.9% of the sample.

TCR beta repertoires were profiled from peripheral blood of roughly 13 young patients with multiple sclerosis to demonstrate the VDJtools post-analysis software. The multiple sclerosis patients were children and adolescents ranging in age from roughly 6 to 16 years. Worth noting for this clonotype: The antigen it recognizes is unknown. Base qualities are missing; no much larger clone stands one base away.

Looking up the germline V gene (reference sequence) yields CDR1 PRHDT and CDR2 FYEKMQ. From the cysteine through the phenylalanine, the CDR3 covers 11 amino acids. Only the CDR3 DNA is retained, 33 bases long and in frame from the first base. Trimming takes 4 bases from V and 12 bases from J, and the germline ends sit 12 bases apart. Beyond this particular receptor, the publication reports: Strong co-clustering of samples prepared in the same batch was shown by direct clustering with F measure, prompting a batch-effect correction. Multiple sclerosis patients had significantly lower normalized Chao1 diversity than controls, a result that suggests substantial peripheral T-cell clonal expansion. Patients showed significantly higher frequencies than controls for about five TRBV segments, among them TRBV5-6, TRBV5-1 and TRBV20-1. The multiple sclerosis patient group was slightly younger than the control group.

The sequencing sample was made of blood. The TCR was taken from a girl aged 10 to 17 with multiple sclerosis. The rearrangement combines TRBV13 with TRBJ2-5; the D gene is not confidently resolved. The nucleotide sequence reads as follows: TGTGCCAGCAGCTCCTGTATTTCAGAGTACTTC. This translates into CASSSCISEYF. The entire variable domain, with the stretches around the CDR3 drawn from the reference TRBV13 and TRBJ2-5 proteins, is AAGVIQSPRHLIKEKRETATLKCYPIPRHDTVYWYQQGPGQDPQFLISFYEKMQSDKGSIPDRFSAQQFSDYHSELNMSSLELGDSALYFCASSSCISEYFGPGTRLLVL.